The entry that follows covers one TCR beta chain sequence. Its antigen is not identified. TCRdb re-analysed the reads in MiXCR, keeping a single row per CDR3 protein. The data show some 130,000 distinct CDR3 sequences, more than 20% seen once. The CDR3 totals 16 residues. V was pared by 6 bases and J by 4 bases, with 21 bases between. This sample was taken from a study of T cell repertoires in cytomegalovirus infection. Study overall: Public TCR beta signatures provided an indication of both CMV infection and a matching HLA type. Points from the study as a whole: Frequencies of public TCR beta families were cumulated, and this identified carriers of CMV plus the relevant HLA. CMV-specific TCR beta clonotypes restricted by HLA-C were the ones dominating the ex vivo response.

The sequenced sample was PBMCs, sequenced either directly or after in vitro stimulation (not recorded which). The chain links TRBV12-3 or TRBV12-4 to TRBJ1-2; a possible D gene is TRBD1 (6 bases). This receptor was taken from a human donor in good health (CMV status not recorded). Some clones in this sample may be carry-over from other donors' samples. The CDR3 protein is CASRGDKTGFSYGYTF. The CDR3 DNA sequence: TGTGCCAGCAGGGGGGACAAGACGGGTTTTAGCTATGGCTACACCTTC.